A selection of T cell receptor beta chains follows, all from one sample in a study of beta chain features in type 1 diabetes. Clones were read by immunoSEQ multiplex PCR, and TCRdb kept only the in-frame ones, dropping some. The table lists around 430,000 clones, approximately 30% of them singletons. Input material: naive CD4+ T cells from blood. The source of these receptors is a man between 18 and 29 years old in good health. Both conserved end residues are part of each CDR3. D genes are given only for firm matches. A clone size is listed for some rows: how often the clone was seen (once, few, many), or a class if it is expanded.

v_call,d_call,clone_size,j_call,cdr3_nt,cdr3_aa
TRBV20-1,-,-,TRBJ1-2,TGCAGTGCTAGAGAGCCGCATGGCTACACCTTC,CSAREPHGYTF
TRBV10-2,TRBD2,few,TRBJ2-1,TGCGCCAGCAGCCTAGTTCAGGGGCAGGGGATAGCGGGAGGGAGCTACAATGAGCAGTTCTTC,CASSLVQGQGIAGGSYNEQFF
TRBV15,-,-,TRBJ2-7,TGTGCCACCAGCAGAGTAGGGATCCCCTACGAGCAGTACTTC,CATSRVGIPYEQYF
TRBV7-2,-,few,TRBJ2-1,TGTGCCAGCAGCACTTCGGGAGAGGTATACAATGAGCAGTTCTTC,CASSTSGEVYNEQFF
TRBV2,-,few,TRBJ2-4,TGTGCCAGCACTAACAGGGGGGGCATTCAGTACTTC,CASTNRGGIQYF
TRBV7-9,-,few,TRBJ2-3,TGTGCCAGCAGCTTAGCGCTAGCCGGAAGCACAGATACGCAGTATTTT,CASSLALAGSTDTQYF
TRBV29-1,-,-,TRBJ1-5,TGCAGCGTTTTCCGGGACCCAAGAGGGGATCAGCCCCAGCATTTT,CSVFRDPRGDQPQHF
TRBV7-9,-,-,TRBJ2-5,TGTGCCAGCAGCCCAGACTCGAGGACCCAGTACTTC,CASSPDSRTQYF
TRBV18,-,-,TRBJ2-4,TGTGCCAGCTCACCACTGGACTCTATGAAAAACATTCAGTACTTC,CASSPLDSMKNIQYF
TRBV6-6,-,-,TRBJ1-1,TGTGCCAGTTACAGAGCCATGAACACTGAAGCTTTCTTT,CASYRAMNTEAFF
TRBV7-2,-,-,TRBJ2-3,TGTGCCAGCGGAAACAGGGGCACAGATACGCAGTATTTT,CASGNRGTDTQYF
TRBV29-1,-,few,TRBJ2-7,TGCAGCGTTGAAGCCCTACACCGACGAGAGCAGTACTTC,CSVEALHRREQYF
TRBV9,-,-,TRBJ2-7,TGTGCCAGCAGCGTTAAGGCTAGTCCACCCTACGAGCAGTACTTC,CASSVKASPPYEQYF
TRBV30,TRBD2,few,TRBJ2-7,TGTGCCTGGAGCCAGTTACTAGCGGCCTCCTACGAGCAGTACTTC,CAWSQLLAASYEQYF
TRBV7-9,TRBD1,-,TRBJ1-1,TGTGCCAGCAGCTCAAGACAGGGCGCGGGGAACACTGAAGCTTTCTTT,CASSSRQGAGNTEAFF
TRBV11-1,-,-,TRBJ2-1,TGTGCCAGCAGCCCTGACCACGCTTCGTACAATGAGCAGTTCTTC,CASSPDHASYNEQFF
TRBV20-1,-,few,TRBJ2-7,TGCAGTGCTTTCGCGGGGATTGCTTACTTC,CSAFAGIAYF
TRBV7-2,TRBD2,-,TRBJ2-1,TGTGCCAGCAGCTTAGAAGCGGGAGGGTACAATGAGCAGTTCTTC,CASSLEAGGYNEQFF
TRBV30,TRBD2,-,TRBJ2-3,TGTGCCTGGAGTAGAACGACTAGCGGGAGTACAGATACGCAGTATTTT,CAWSRTTSGSTDTQYF
TRBV4-3,TRBD2,few,TRBJ2-1,TGCGCCAGCAGCCAAGATCTCCGGACTAGCGGCCGCGATGAGCAGTTCTTC,CASSQDLRTSGRDEQFF
TRBV25-1,TRBD2,-,TRBJ2-5,TGTGCCAGCAGTGCTAGCGGCAAAGAGACCCAGTACTTC,CASSASGKETQYF